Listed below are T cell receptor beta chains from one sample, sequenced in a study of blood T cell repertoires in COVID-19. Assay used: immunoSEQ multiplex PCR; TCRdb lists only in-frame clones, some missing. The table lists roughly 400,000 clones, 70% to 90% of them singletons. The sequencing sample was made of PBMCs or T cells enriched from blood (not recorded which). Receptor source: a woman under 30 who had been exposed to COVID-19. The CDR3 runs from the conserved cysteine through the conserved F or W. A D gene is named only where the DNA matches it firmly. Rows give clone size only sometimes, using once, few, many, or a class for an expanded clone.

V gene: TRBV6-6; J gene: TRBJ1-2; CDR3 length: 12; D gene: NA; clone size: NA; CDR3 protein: CAATGGVYGYTF; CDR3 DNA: TGTGCCGCAACGGGGGGGGTTTATGGCTACACCTTC
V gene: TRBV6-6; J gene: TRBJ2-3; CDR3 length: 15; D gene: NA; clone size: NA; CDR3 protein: CASTYTGGGTDTQYF; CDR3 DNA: TGTGCCAGCACCTACACAGGGGGGGGGACAGATACGCAGTATTTT
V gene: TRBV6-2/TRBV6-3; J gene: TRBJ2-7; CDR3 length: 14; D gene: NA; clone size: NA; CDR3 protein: CASSYSISPDEQYF; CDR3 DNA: TGTGCCAGCAGTTACTCGATATCGCCGGACGAGCAGTACTTC
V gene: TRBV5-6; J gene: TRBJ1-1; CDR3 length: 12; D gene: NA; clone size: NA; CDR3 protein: CASSLVLQEAFF; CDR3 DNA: TGTGCCAGCAGCTTGGTTCTTCAGGAAGCTTTCTTT
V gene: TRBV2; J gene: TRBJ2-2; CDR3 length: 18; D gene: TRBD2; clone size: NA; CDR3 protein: CASIRGLAQNANTGELFF; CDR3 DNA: TGTGCCAGCATCCGGGGACTAGCCCAAAATGCGAACACCGGGGAGCTGTTTTTT
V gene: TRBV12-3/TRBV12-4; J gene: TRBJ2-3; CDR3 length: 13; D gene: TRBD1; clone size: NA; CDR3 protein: CASSYRGKDTQYF; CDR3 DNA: TGTGCCAGCAGCTACAGGGGGAAAGATACGCAGTATTTT
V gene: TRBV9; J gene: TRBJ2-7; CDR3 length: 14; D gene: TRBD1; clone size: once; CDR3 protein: CASSAGTGNYEQYF; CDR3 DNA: TGTGCCAGCAGCGCCGGGACAGGTAACTACGAGCAGTACTTC
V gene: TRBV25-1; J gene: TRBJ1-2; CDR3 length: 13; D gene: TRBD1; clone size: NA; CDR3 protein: CASGQGANYGYTF; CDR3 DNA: TGTGCCAGCGGACAGGGGGCGAACTATGGCTACACCTTC
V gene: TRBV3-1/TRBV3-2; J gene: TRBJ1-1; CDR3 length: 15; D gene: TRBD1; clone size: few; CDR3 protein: CASSPQDRSNTEAFF; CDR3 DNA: TGTGCCAGCAGCCCCCAGGACAGGTCGAACACTGAAGCTTTCTTT
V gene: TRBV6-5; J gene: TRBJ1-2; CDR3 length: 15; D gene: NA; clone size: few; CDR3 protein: CASRGEGGRPYGYTF; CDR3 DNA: TGTGCCAGCAGGGGGGAGGGGGGGCGCCCCTATGGCTACACCTTC